Shown below are 14 T cell receptor beta chains from a single sample sequenced in a study of shared clonotypes between healthy human individuals. CD45RO-negative CD8 cells positively selected for CCR7 made up the naive population, which excluded terminally differentiated effector memory CD45RA+ cells. Using immunoSEQ multiplex PCR, the repertoire was profiled, and TCRdb retains in-frame clones only, with some absent. The sample gives about 2 million clones, roughly 94% of which show up once; 0.9% to 1.3% is in the top ten. The sequencing sample was made of naive CD8+ T cells sorted from blood. The receptor set was obtained from a man younger than 30 in good health.

This chain uses TRBV5-4 with TRBJ2-1; maybe TRBD2 (5 bases). V was clipped by 10 bases and J by 9 bases, with 17 bases between them. Germline CDR1 reads SGHNT; CDR2 reads YYREEE (reference sequence). This CDR3 comprises 12 residues. CDR3 nucleotide sequence: TGTGCCGGGAGTTCTCCCACGCCTGAGCAGTTCTTC. Encoded protein: CAGSSPTPEQFF.

The CDR3 spells CARSLECRGGSNQPQHF. The DNA of the CDR3 is TGTGCCAGAAGCTTGGAGTGCAGGGGCGGTAGCAATCAGCCCCAGCATTTT. The rearrangement joins TRBV5-3 to TRBJ1-5, with a weak D call TRBD1 (6 bases). TRBV5-3 is an ORF for which the function is uncertain. The CDR3 is 17 amino acids. V dropped 0 bases and J dropped 0 bases, with 13 bases sitting between them.

This clone appeared once. The rearrangement links TRBV2 to TRBJ2-5, with D possibly TRBD2 on 6 matching bases. Between the trimmed V and J ends, which lost 6 bases and 5 bases, there was a span of 22 bases. The CDR3 covers 16 residues. Germline CDR1 SNHLY, CDR2 FYNNEI. CDR3 sequence reads: CASSDRNPLAQETQYF. The CDR3 coding sequence is TGTGCCAGCAGCGACAGAAACCCCCTAGCGCAGGAGACCCAGTACTTC. Using reference TRBV2 and TRBJ2-5 for the parts outside the CDR3, the full variable domain is EPEVTQTPSHQVTQMGQEVILRCVPISNHLYFYWYRQILGQKVEFLVSFYNNEISEKSEIFDDQFSVERPDGSNFTLKIRSTKLEDSAMYFCASSDRNPLAQETQYFGPGTRLLVL.

Only one count was recorded for this clone. This sequence joins TRBV4-1 and TRBJ2-1; D remains unclear. Germline CDR1 is MGHRA and CDR2 is YSYEKL. This CDR3 has 17 amino acids. The germline V and J ends were trimmed by 1 base and 3 bases, with 16 bases remaining between them. The CDR3 DNA is TGCGCCAGCAGCCAAGGCGGAGTAGAAAGTTTCTACAATGAGCAGTTCTTC. Encoded protein: CASSQGGVESFYNEQFF.

V usage is TRBV29-1 and J usage is TRBJ2-7; D uncertain. The ends were cut back, 4 bases at V and 3 bases at J, with 13 bases in the middle. The germline V gene encodes CDR1 SQVTM and CDR2 ANQGSEA. The CDR3 is made up of 13 amino acids. The CDR3 sequence is CSVVGGTIYEQYF. CDR3 sequence (DNA): TGCAGCGTTGTAGGCGGCACCATCTACGAGCAGTACTTC.

This chain connects TRBV5-4 to TRBJ2-1; D not certain. Looked up from germline, CDR1 is SGHNT and CDR2 is YYREEE (reference sequence). Trimming pared 4 bases from V and 5 bases from J, leaving 13 bases between. The CDR3 length is 14 residues. The CDR3 here is CASSPRIGDNEQFF. The CDR3 DNA sequence: TGTGCCAGCAGCCCGAGGATCGGCGACAATGAGCAGTTCTTC.

The J gene is TRBJ2-1, the V gene TRBV7-9, with no clear D. CDR1 and CDR2 from the germline V gene are SEHNR and FQNEAQ (reference sequence). Trimming removed 5 bases from V and 4 bases from J, with 15 bases in between. The CDR3 spans 15 residues. CDR3: CASSPRLEIYNEQFF. CDR3 in DNA: TGTGCCAGCAGCCCCCGCCTAGAGATTTACAATGAGCAGTTCTTC.

This clone was seen a single time. The chain has TRBV11-2 and TRBJ2-7; D perhaps matches TRBD1 (5 bases). Germline V CDR1 and CDR2: SGHAT, FQNNGV. Trimming left V 2 bases short and J 6 bases short, with 14 bases between. CDR3 length: 14 amino acids. The chain's CDR3 is CASSLFQGESEQYF. DNA of the CDR3: TGTGCCAGCAGCTTATTTCAAGGGGAATCCGAGCAGTACTTC. Full variable domain (missing parts from reference TRBV11-2 and TRBJ2-7): EAGVAQSPRYKIIEKRQSVAFWCNPISGHATLYWYQQILGQGPKLLIQFQNNGVVDDSQLPKDRFSAERLKGVDSTLKIQPAKLEDSAVYLCASSLFQGESEQYFGPGTRLTVT.

For the CDR3, the DNA is TGTGCCAGCAGTTTACGCCTAGCGGGGGAAGAGACCCAGTACTTC. It encodes CASSLRLAGEETQYF. V is TRBV27 and J is TRBJ2-5, with 10 positions matching TRBD2. Germline V CDR1 and CDR2: MNHEY, SMNVEV (reference sequence). V shed 2 bases, J shed 3 bases, and the junction held 3 bases outside the gene matches. The CDR3 loop spans 15 amino acids.

The chain uses TRBV7-6 and TRBJ2-7, with TRBD2 matching 8 bases. The CDR3 has 16 residues. With V trimmed by 1 base and J by 2 bases, 7 bases remained unmatched. CDR1 is SGHVS, CDR2 FNYEAQ, per germline. The chain's CDR3 is CASSLDTLAGPYEQYF. The CDR3 DNA reads TGTGCCAGCAGCTTAGACACCCTAGCGGGCCCCTACGAGCAGTACTTC.

The genes are TRBV18 and TRBJ1-2; 8 nucleotides agree with TRBD1. V was pared by 0 bases and J by 3 bases, with 3 bases of the junction left unmatched. The CDR3 runs to 15 residues. Germline lookup yields CDR1 KGHSH and CDR2 LQKENI. The CDR3 loop reads CASSPPDRADYGYTF. The CDR3 region has the DNA TGTGCCAGCTCACCACCGGACAGGGCGGACTATGGCTACACCTTC.

The DNA of the CDR3 is TGTGCCAGCTCACCAGAGGAAGGTGAAGCTTTCTTT. Protein sequence: CASSPEEGEAFF. J is TRBJ1-1 and V is TRBV18; D unclear. Deletions cut 2 bases from V and 7 bases from J, with 8 bases between. This CDR3 has 12 residues. Germline V gene lookup returns CDR1 KGHSH and CDR2 LQKENI.

The chain combines TRBV7-8 with TRBJ2-2; D is uncertain. Germline loops: CDR1 SGHVS, CDR2 FQNEAQ. The length of the CDR3 is 12 residues. Between the trimmed V and J ends, which lost 2 bases and 7 bases, there was a span of 5 bases. The CDR3 nucleotides read TGTGCCAGCAGCTTACGGAACGGGGAGCTGTTTTTT. Its translation is CASSLRNGELFF.

The rearrangement links TRBV5-4 to TRBJ1-2, with D possibly matching TRBD1 (5 bases). There are 13 residues in the CDR3. Germline CDR1 is SGHNT and CDR2 is YYREEE (reference sequence). V lost 4 bases to trimming and J lost 6 bases, with 13 bases between them. The CDR3 reads CASSPPLGDGYTF. The CDR3 coding sequence is TGTGCCAGCAGCCCCCCCCTGGGGGATGGCTACACCTTC.